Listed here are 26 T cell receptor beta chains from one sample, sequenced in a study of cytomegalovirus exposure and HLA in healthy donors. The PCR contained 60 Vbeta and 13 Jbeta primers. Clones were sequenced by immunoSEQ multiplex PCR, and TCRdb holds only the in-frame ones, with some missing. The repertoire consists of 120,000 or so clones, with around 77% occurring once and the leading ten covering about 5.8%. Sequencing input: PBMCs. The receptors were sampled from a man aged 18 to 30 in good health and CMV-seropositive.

The CDR3, as DNA: TGTGCCAGCAGCCCGCGAAGCGGTGGGAGGACCTCTAACTATGGCTACACCTTC. Translation: CASSPRSGGRTSNYGYTF. This chain connects TRBV27 to TRBJ1-2; D unresolved. V was pared by 6 bases and J by 0 bases, with 23 bases between. CDR3 length: 18 residues. CDR1 is MNHEY, CDR2 SMNVEV, per germline (reference sequence).

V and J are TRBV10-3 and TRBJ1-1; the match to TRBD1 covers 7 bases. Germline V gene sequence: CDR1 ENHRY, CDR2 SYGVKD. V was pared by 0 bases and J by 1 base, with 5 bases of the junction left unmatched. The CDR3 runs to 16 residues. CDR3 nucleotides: TGTGCCATCAGTGAGTCATTGGAGGGGGCGAACACTGAAGCTTTCTTT. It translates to CAISESLEGANTEAFF.

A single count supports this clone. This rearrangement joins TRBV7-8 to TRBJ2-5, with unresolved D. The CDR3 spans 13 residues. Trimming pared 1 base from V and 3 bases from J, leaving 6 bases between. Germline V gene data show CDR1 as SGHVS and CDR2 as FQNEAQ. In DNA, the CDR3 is TGTGCCAGCAGCTTAGAACTAAAAGAGACCCAGTACTTC. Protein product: CASSLELKETQYF.

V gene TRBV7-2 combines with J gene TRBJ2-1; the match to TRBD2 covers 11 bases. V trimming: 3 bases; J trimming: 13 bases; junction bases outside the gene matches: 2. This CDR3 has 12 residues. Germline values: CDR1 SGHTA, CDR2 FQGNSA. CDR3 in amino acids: CASSFLAGGQFF. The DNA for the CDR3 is TGTGCCAGCAGCTTCCTAGCGGGAGGACAGTTCTTC.

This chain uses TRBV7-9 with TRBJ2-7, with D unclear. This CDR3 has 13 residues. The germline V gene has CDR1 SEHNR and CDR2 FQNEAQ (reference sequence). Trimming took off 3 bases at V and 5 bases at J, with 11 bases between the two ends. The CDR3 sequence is CASSFFTAHEQYF. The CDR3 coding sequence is TGTGCCAGCAGCTTCTTTACAGCCCACGAGCAGTACTTC.

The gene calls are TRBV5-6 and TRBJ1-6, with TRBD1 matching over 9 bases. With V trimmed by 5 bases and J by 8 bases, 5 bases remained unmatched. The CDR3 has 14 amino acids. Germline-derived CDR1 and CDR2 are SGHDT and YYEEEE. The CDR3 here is CASRDGTGYSPLHF. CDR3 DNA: TGTGCCAGCAGGGACGGGACAGGGTATTCACCCCTCCACTTT.

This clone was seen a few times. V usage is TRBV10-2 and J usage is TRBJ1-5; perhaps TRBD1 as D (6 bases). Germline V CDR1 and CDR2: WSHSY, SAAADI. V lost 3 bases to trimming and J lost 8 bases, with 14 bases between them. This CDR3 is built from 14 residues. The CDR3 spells CASSDGGAREPQHF. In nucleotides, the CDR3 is TGCGCCAGCAGTGACGGGGGGGCGAGGGAGCCCCAGCATTTT.

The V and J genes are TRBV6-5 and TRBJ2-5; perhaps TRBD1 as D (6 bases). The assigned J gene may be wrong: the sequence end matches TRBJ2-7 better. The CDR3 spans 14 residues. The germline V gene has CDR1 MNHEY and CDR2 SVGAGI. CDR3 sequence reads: CASSYYGTFYEQYF. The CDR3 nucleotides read TGTGCCAGCAGTTACTACGGGACATTCTACGAGCAGTACTTC.

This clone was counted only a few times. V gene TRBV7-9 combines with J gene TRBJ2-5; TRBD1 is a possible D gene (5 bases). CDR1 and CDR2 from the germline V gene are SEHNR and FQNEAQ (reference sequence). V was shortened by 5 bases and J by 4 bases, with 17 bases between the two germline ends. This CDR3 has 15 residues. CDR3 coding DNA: TGTGCCAGCAGCCCTGGTGGACAAGCCACAGAGACCCAGTACTTC. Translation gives CASSPGGQATETQYF.

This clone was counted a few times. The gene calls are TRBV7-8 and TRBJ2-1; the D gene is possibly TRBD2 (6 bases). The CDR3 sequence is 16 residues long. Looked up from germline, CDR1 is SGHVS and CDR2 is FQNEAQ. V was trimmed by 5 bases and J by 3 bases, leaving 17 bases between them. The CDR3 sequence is CASSPPGSGVYNEQFF. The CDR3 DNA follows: TGTGCCAGCAGCCCCCCCGGGAGCGGAGTCTACAATGAGCAGTTCTTC.

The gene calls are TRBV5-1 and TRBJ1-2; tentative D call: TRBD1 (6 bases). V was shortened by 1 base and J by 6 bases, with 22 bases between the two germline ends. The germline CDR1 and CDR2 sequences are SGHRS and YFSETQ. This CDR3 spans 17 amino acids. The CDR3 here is CASSLLDSYARGNGYTF. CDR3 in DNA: TGCGCCAGCAGCTTGTTGGACAGTTATGCCCGAGGGAATGGCTACACCTTC.

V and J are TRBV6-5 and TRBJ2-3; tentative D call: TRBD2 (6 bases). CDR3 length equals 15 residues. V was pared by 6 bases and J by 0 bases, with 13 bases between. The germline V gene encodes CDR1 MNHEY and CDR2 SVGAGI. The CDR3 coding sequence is TGTGCCAGCAGCCGCGGGAAGATCAGCACAGATACGCAGTATTTT. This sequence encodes CASSRGKISTDTQYF.

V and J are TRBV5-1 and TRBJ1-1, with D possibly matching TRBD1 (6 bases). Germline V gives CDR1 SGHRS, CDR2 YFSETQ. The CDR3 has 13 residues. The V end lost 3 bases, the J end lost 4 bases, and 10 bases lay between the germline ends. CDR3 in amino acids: CASSSTGITEAFF. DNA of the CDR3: TGCGCCAGCAGCTCTACAGGGATCACTGAAGCTTTCTTT.

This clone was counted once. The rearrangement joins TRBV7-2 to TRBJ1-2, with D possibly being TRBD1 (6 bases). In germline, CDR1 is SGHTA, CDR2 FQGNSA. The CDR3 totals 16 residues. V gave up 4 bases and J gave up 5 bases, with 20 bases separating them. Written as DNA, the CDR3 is TGTGCCAGCAGCTCACAGGGTTCTACGGGCGCGTATGGCTACACCTTC. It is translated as CASSSQGSTGAYGYTF. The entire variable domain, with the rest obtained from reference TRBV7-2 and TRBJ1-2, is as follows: GAGVSQSPSNKVTEKGKDVELRCDPISGHTALYWYRQSLGQGLEFLIYFQGNSAPDKSGLPSDRFSAERTGGSVSTLTIQRTQQEDSAVYLCASSSQGSTGAYGYTFGSGTRLTVV.

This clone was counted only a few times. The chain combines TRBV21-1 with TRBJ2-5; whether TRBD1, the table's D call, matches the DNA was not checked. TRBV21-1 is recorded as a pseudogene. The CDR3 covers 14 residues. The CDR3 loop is CASSTPTGEETQYF. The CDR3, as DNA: TGTGCCAGCAGCACCCCGACAGGGGAGGAGACCCAGTACTTC.

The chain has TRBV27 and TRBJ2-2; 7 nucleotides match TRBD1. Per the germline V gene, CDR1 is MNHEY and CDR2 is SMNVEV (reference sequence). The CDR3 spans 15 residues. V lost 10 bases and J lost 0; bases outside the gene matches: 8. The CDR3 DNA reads TGTGCCACCGGAACCGGGACAGCGAACACCGGGGAGCTGTTTTTT. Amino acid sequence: CATGTGTANTGELFF.

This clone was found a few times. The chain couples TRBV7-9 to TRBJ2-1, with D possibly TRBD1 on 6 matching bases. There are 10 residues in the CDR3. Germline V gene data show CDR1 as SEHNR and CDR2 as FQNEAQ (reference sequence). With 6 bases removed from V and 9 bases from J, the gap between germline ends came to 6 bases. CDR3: CASRGGEQFF. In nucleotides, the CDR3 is TGTGCCAGCAGAGGGGGTGAGCAGTTCTTC.

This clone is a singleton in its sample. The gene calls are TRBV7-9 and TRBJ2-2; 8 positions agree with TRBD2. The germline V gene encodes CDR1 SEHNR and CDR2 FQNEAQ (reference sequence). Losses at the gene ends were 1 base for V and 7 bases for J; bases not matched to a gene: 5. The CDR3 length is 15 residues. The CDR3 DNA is TGTGCCAGCAGCTTAGAAGCGGGAGTTTTCGGGGAGCTGTTTTTT. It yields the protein CASSLEAGVFGELFF. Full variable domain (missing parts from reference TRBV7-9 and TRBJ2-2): DTGVSQNPRHKITKRGQNVTFRCDPISEHNRLYWYRQTLGQGPEFLTYFQNEAQLEKSRLLSDRFSAERPKGSFSTLEIQRTEQGDSAMYLCASSLEAGVFGELFFGEGSRLTVL.

The CDR3 coding sequence is TGTGCCAGCAGTTTACGAGGGACTAGCAACCAAGAGACCCAGTACTTC. This sequence encodes CASSLRGTSNQETQYF. The V gene is TRBV27, the J gene TRBJ2-5, with TRBD2 identical over 9 bases. CDR3 length: 16 amino acids. V trimming: 2 bases; J trimming: 0 bases; junction bases outside the gene matches: 4. Germline CDR1 is MNHEY and CDR2 is SMNVEV (reference sequence).

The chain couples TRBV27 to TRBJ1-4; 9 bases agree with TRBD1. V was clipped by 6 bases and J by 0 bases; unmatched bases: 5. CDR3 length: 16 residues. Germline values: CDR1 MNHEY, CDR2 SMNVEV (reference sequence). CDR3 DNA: TGTGCCAGCAGCACGGACAGGGGATCAACTAATGAAAAACTGTTTTTT. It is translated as CASSTDRGSTNEKLFF.

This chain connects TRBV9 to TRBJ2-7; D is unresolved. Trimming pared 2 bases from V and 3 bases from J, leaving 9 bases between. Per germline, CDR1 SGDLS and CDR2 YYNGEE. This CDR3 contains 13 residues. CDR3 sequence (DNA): TGTGCCAGCAGCGTCCGAGTCGGCTACGAGCAGTACTTC. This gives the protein CASSVRVGYEQYF. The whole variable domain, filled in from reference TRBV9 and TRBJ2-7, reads DSGVTQTPKHLITATGQRVTLRCSPRSGDLSVYWYQQSLDQGLQFLIQYYNGEERAKGNILERFSAQQFPDLHSELNLSSLELGDSALYFCASSVRVGYEQYFGPGTRLTVT.

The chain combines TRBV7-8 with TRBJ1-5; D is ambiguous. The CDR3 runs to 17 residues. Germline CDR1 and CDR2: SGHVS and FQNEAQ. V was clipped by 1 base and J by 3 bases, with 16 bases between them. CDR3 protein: CASSLEEGRTPNQPQHF. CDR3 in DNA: TGTGCCAGCAGCTTAGAGGAGGGCAGGACCCCCAATCAGCCCCAGCATTTT. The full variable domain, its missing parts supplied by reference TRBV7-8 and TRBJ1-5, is GAGVSQSPRYKVAKRGQDVALRCDPISGHVSLFWYQQALGQGPEFLTYFQNEAQLDKSGLPSDRFFAERPEGSVSTLKIQRTQQEDSAVYLCASSLEEGRTPNQPQHFGDGTRLSIL.

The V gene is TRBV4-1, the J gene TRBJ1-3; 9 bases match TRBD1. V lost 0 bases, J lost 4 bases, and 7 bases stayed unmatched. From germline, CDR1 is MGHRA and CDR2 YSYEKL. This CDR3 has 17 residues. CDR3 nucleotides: TGCGCCAGCAGCCAAGATGGGACAGGGTTCGACGGAAACACCATATATTTT. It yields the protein CASSQDGTGFDGNTIYF.

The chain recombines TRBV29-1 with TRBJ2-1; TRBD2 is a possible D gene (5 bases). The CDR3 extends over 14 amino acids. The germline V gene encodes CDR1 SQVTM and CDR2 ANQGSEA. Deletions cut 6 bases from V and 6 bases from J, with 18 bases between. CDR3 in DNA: TGCAGCGTCCTTAGCCCTCAGGCGGGCAATGAGCAGTTCTTC. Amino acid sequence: CSVLSPQAGNEQFF.

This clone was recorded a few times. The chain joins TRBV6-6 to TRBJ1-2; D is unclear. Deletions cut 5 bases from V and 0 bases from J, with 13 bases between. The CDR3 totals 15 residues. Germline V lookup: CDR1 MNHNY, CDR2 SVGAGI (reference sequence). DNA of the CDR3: TGTGCCAGCAGTGTCCCCGGGAGCACTAACTATGGCTACACCTTC. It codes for CASSVPGSTNYGYTF.

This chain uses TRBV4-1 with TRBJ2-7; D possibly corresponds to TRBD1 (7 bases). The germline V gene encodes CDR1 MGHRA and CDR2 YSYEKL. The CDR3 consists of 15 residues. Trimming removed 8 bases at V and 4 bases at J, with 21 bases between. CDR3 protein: CASGRSQGGLYEQYF. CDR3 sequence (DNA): TGCGCCAGCGGGAGGAGCCAGGGGGGCTTGTACGAGCAGTACTTC.